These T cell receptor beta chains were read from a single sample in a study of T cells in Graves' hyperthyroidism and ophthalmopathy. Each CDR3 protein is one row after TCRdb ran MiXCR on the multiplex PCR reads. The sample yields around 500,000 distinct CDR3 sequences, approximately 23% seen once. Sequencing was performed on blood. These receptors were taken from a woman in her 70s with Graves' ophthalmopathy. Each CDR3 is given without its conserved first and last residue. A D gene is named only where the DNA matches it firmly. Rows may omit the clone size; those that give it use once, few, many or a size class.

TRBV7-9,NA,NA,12,ASSRTSRIYEQY
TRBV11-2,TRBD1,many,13,ASSLQGVLGEKLF
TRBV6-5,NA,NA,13,AGSSQAIFSYEQY
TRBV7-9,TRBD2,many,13,ASSLLAGVSNEQF
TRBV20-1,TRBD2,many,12,SARGLAGLWTQY
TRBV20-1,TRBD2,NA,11,SAIAGGTDTQY
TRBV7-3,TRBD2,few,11,ASSPGEGRRQY
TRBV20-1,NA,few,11,SAPTLGGGELF
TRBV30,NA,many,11,AWSVISNTEAF
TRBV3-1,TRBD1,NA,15,ASSRRRDRRYQETQY
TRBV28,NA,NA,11,ASSSGELEKLF
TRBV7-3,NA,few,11,ASSIYRGQPQH
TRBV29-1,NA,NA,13,SVDTASSGANVLT
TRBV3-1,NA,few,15,ASSLSTTASGANVLT
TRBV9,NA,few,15,ASSVGVEHPVVDTQY
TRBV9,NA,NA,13,ASSVIWGHNQPQH